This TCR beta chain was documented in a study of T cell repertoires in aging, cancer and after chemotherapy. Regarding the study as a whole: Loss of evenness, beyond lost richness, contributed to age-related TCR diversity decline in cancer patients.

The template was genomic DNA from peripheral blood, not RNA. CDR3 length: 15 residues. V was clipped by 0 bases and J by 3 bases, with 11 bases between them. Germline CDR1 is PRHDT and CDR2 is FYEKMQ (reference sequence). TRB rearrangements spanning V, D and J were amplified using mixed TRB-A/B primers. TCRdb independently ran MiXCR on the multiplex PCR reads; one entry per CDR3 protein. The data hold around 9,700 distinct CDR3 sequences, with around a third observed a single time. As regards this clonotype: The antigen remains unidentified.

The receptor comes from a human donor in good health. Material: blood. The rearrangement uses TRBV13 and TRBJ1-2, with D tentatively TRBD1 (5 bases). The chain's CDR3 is CASSLGYGRDYGYTF. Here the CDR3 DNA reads TGTGCCAGCAGCTTAGGCTATGGCAGGGACTATGGCTACACCTTC.